A selection of T cell receptor beta chains follows, all from one sample in a study of OX40 agonist ivuxolimab in advanced cancers. Repertoires were generated with immunoSEQ multiplex PCR, while TCRdb's copy carries only in-frame clones and drops some. This table has roughly 41,000 clones, more than 85% appearing once. This sample comprised CD4+ or CD8+ T cells sorted from blood, obtained in a trial of the OX40 agonist ivuxolimab. The receptors originated from an adult with an advanced solid tumor such as melanoma, head and neck, liver or kidney cancer. Each CDR3 is given with its conserved first and last residue. The order of the fields is D gene, J gene, V gene, clone size, CDR3 length, CDR3 protein, CDR3 DNA. The D gene is left open where the match is weak. Not all rows give a size; the values are once, few, many and, for expanded clones, a class.

>NA|TRBJ2-2|TRBV7-3|NA|16
CASSLTSGRYTGELFF
TGTGCCAGCAGCTTAACGTCGGGACGGTACACCGGGGAGCTGTTTTTT
>TRBD1|TRBJ1-2|TRBV10-3|NA|13
CAISTDREEGYTF
TGTGCCATCAGTACGGACAGGGAGGAAGGCTACACCTTC
>TRBD1|TRBJ1-2|TRBV19|NA|13
CASSARDRDGYTF
TGTGCCAGTAGTGCCCGGGACAGAGATGGCTACACCTTC
>NA|TRBJ1-5|TRBV6-5|NA|12
CASSYWGKPQHF
TGTGCCAGCAGTTACTGGGGAAAGCCCCAGCATTTT
>TRBD1|TRBJ2-3|TRBV9|NA|15
CASSQGQGRTDTQYF
TGTGCCAGCAGCCAGGGACAGGGACGCACAGATACGCAGTATTTT
>TRBD1|TRBJ1-2|TRBV15|once|16
CATSLTQGPSLHGYTF
TGTGCCACCAGCCTGACACAGGGGCCCTCCCTGCATGGCTACACCTTC
>NA|TRBJ2-6|TRBV5-4|few|15
CASRGGNSGANVLTF
TGTGCCAGCAGGGGGGGTAACTCTGGGGCCAACGTCCTGACTTTC
>TRBD1|TRBJ1-6|TRBV5-4|NA|16
CASSFGQGVYSSPLHF
TGTGCCAGCAGCTTTGGACAGGGGGTGTATAGTTCACCCCTCCACTTT
>TRBD1|TRBJ1-1|TRBV5-1|NA|14
CASSLVPGQGQAFF
TGCGCCAGCAGCTTGGTACCGGGACAGGGGCAGGCTTTCTTT
>TRBD1|TRBJ1-2|TRBV7-9|NA|13
CASSLGQVYGYTF
TGTGCCAGCAGCCTTGGACAGGTCTATGGCTACACCTTC
>NA|TRBJ1-1|TRBV7-9|NA|16
CASSSSGGAPYTEAFF
TGTGCCAGCAGCTCTTCGGGGGGGGCGCCGTACACTGAAGCTTTCTTT
>NA|TRBJ2-3|TRBV5-8|NA|16
CASSPLGGLGGSIQYF
TGTGCCAGCAGCCCGCTGGGCGGTCTCGGGGGTAGTATTCAGTATTTT
>NA|TRBJ2-7|TRBV25-1|NA|15
CASSQPGARTYEQYF
TGTGCCAGCAGCCAACCAGGCGCCAGAACCTACGAGCAGTACTTC
>TRBD1|TRBJ1-1|TRBV7-3|NA|14
CASSQDRGGTEAFF
TGTGCCAGCAGCCAGGACAGGGGTGGGACTGAAGCTTTCTTT
>TRBD1|TRBJ2-2|TRBV7-6|NA|16
CASSLGTGGDTGELFF
TGTGCCAGCAGCTTAGGGACAGGGGGGGACACCGGGGAGCTGTTTTTT
>NA|TRBJ2-2|TRBV5-1|NA|15
CASSPGGGNTGELFF
TGCGCCAGCAGCCCAGGAGGGGGGAACACCGGGGAGCTGTTTTTT
>NA|TRBJ2-3|TRBV11-1|NA|16
CASSSTTSPATDTQYF
TGTGCCAGCAGCTCCACGACGTCGCCAGCCACAGATACGCAGTATTTT
>TRBD2|TRBJ2-3|TRBV7-3|NA|16
CASSSGLAGVTDTQYF
TGTGCCAGCAGCTCCGGACTAGCGGGGGTGACAGATACGCAGTATTTT
>NA|TRBJ2-4|TRBV19|NA|14
CASSPGQIWGIQYF
TGTGCCAGTAGTCCTGGACAGATCTGGGGCATTCAGTACTTC
>NA|TRBJ2-4|TRBV27|NA|13
CASSRGAPNIQYF
TGTGCCAGCAGCCGGGGCGCACCAAACATTCAGTACTTC
>TRBD1|TRBJ1-4|TRBV9|once|15
CASSASGQGGEKLFF
TGTGCCAGCAGCGCGTCGGGACAGGGGGGGGAAAAACTGTTTTTT
>TRBD1|TRBJ1-2|TRBV7-2|few|15
CASSWRRQGGDGYTF
TGTGCCAGCAGCTGGCGGCGACAGGGTGGCGATGGCTACACCTTC
>NA|TRBJ2-3|TRBV19|NA|13
CASRGGRADTQYF
TGTGCCAGTAGAGGGGGGCGCGCAGATACGCAGTATTTT
>NA|TRBJ1-2|TRBV5-4|NA|13
CASSSDSYYGYTF
TGTGCCAGCAGCTCGGACAGCTACTATGGCTACACCTTC
>TRBD1|TRBJ2-2|TRBV7-7|once|15
CASSLDRGSVGELFF
TGTGCTAGCAGCTTGGACAGGGGGTCGGTCGGGGAGCTGTTTTTT
>NA|TRBJ2-3|TRBV5-5|NA|15
CASSAYSGPSDTQYF
TGTGCCAGCAGCGCCTATAGCGGCCCCTCAGATACGCAGTATTTT
>NA|TRBJ1-2|TRBV19|NA|15
CASSIAGTLNYGYTF
TGTGCCAGTAGTATAGCCGGGACACTTAACTATGGCTACACCTTC